Listed below are T cell receptor beta chains from one sample, sequenced in a study of T cells in Graves' hyperthyroidism and ophthalmopathy. One entry per CDR3 protein results from TCRdb running MiXCR on the multiplex PCR reads. Of over 700,000 distinct CDR3 sequences in the sample, 35% were seen once. The specimen sequenced was blood. The source is a woman between 40 and 55 years old with Graves' hyperthyroidism. Both conserved end residues are part of each CDR3. A D gene is named only where the DNA matches it firmly. Part of the rows lack a size; the others show once, few, many or a class for expanded clones.

D,J,V,length,size,DNA,CDR3
TRBD1,TRBJ1-4,TRBV20-1,15,few,TGCAGTGCTAGAGAGAGAGACAGGGTGATAGAAAAACTGTTTTTT,CSARERDRVIEKLFF
.,TRBJ1-1,TRBV29-1,11,many,TGCAGCGTTGAATCTTGGGCAGAAGCTTTCTTT,CSVESWAEAFF
.,TRBJ2-7,TRBV19,13,many,TGTGCCAGTAGTATCAAGGCGGGTTACGAGCAGTACTTC,CASSIKAGYEQYF
.,TRBJ1-5,TRBV12-5,16,.,TGTGCCAGCAGTTACATGGGGATCACGAGCAATCAGCCCCAGCATTTT,CASSYMGITSNQPQHF
.,TRBJ1-5,TRBV12-3/TRBV12-4,16,.,TGTGCCAGCAGTTTAGGTGGACTGCGTTACAATCAGCCCCAGCATTTT,CASSLGGLRYNQPQHF
.,TRBJ1-5,TRBV2,12,many,TGTGCCAGCAGTGAGGAAGGTCAGCCCCAGCATTTT,CASSEEGQPQHF
TRBD2,TRBJ2-5,TRBV2,14,many,TGTGCCAGCAGTGATTATCCTAGCGGAGAGACCCAGTACTTC,CASSDYPSGETQYF
.,TRBJ2-6,TRBV12-3/TRBV12-4,16,many,TGTGCCAGCACTACCGACATTTACTCTGGGGCCAACGTCCTGACTTTC,CASTTDIYSGANVLTF
.,TRBJ1-1,TRBV2,13,few,TGTGCCGGAGGGGGGACTGGGCTCCCCGAAGCTTTCTTT,CAGGGTGLPEAFF
.,TRBJ2-2,TRBV10-3,15,.,.,CAISEGLTGTGSCFF
TRBD1,TRBJ1-5,TRBV6-6,14,many,TGTGCCAGCAGTTACAGGGACAGAAATCAGCCCCAGCATTTT,CASSYRDRNQPQHF
.,TRBJ1-3,TRBV19,16,.,TGTGCCAGTAGTATCATTGGATTAAACTCTGGAAACACCATATATTTT,CASSIIGLNSGNTIYF
TRBD1,TRBJ1-6,TRBV19,15,many,TGTGCCAGTAGATCGGGACAGGGGGCGAATTCACCCCTCCACTTT,CASRSGQGANSPLHF
.,TRBJ2-6,TRBV9,15,.,TGTGCCAGCAGCGGATTACAGGGTGGGGCCAACGTCCTGACTTTC,CASSGLQGGANVLTF
TRBD1,TRBJ1-6,TRBV27,15,.,TGTGCCAGCAGTTCCCCGGACAGGGTTGGTTCACCCCTCCACTTT,CASSSPDRVGSPLHF
.,TRBJ1-5,TRBV7-2,13,many,TGTGCCAGCAGCTCGGACGGAGATCAGCCCCAGCATTTT,CASSSDGDQPQHF